The following is a T cell receptor (beta chain) sequence with its context. Regulatory T cells were sorted as CD4+CD25hiCD127low/negative. The CDR3 is 11 amino acids. Trimming stripped 4 bases from V and 3 bases from J, with 1 base between. From germline, CDR1 is SNHLY and CDR2 FYNNEI. Profiled with immunoSEQ multiplex PCR; TCRdb holds only in-frame clones, not every one. This table holds about 5,200 clones, about 90% found once. The sample is drawn from a study of B cell selection in AIRE deficiency. This chain uses TRBV2 with TRBJ2-1; unclear D gene. Sequenced sample: Tregs sorted from PBMCs. The origin of this receptor is a human donor with AIRE deficiency. The CDR3 loop is CASSGYNEQFF. In DNA, the CDR3 is TGTGCCAGCAGTGGCTACAATGAGCAGTTCTTC.